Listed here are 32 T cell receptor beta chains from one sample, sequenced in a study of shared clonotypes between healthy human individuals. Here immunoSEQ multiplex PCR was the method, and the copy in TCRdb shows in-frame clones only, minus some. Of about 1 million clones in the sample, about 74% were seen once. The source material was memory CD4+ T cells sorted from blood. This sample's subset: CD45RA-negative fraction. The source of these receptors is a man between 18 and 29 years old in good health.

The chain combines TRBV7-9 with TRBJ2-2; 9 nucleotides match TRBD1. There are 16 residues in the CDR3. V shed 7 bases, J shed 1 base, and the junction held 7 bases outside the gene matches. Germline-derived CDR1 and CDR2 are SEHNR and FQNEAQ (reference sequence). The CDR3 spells CASTTKGQGNTGELFF. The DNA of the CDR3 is TGTGCCAGCACCACAAAGGGACAGGGGAACACCGGGGAGCTGTTTTTT.

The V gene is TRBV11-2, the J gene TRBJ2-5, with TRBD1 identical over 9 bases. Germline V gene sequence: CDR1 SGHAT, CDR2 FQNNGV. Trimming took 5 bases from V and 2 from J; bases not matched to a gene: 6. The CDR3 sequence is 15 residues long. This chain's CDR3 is CASSPGTGKQETQYF. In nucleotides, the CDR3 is TGTGCCAGCAGCCCTGGGACAGGGAAGCAAGAGACCCAGTACTTC.

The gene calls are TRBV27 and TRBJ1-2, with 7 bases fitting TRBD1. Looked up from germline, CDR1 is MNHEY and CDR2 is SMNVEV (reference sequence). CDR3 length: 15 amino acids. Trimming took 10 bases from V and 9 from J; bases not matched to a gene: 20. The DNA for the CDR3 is TGTGCCACCAGGACCCCTGGAGGGGGCGAAGTGAGCTACACCTTC. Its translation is CATRTPGGGEVSYTF.

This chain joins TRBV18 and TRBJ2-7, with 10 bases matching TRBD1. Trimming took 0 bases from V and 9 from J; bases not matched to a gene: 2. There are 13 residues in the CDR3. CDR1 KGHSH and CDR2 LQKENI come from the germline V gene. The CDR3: CASSPPGQGVQYF. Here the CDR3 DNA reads TGTGCCAGCTCACCACCCGGACAGGGGGTGCAGTACTTC.

DNA for the CDR3: TGTGCCATCAGTTTCGGGACAGGGACTGGAAACACCATATATTTT. It codes for CAISFGTGTGNTIYF. The chain uses TRBV10-3 and TRBJ1-3; TRBD1 matches at 9 bases. Germline CDR1 and CDR2: ENHRY and SYGVKD. Trimming removed 5 bases from V and 2 bases from J; junction bases left unmatched: 4. This CDR3 contains 15 residues.

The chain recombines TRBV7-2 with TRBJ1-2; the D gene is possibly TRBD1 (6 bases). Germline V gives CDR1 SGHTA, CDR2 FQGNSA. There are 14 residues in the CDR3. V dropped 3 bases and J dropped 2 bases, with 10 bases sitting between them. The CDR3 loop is CASSFDRPNYGYTF. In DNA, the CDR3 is TGTGCCAGCAGCTTCGACAGGCCCAACTATGGCTACACCTTC. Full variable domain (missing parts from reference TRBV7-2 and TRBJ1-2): GAGVSQSPSNKVTEKGKDVELRCDPISGHTALYWYRQSLGQGLEFLIYFQGNSAPDKSGLPSDRFSAERTGGSVSTLTIQRTQQEDSAVYLCASSFDRPNYGYTFGSGTRLTVV.

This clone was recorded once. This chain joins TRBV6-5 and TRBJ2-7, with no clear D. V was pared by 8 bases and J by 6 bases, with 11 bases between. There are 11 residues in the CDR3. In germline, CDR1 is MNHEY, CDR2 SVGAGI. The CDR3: CASPSRPEQYF. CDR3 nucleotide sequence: TGTGCCAGCCCATCTAGGCCCGAGCAGTACTTC.

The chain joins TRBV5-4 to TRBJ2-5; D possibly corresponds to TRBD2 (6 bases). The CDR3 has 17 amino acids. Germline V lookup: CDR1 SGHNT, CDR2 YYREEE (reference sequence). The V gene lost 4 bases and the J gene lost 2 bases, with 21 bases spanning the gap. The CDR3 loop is CASSPRFGGRSQETQYF. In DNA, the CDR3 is TGTGCCAGCAGCCCGAGGTTCGGGGGACGGAGTCAAGAGACCCAGTACTTC.

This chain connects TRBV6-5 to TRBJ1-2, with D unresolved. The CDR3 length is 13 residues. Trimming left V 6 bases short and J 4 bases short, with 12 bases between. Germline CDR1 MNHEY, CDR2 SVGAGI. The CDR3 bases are TGTGCCAGCAGGATACCATCTTCCTATGGCTACACCTTC. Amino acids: CASRIPSSYGYTF.

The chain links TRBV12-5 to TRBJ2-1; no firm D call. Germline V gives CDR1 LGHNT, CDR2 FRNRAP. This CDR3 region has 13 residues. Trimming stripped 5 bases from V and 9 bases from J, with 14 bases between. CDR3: CASGAQTGIEQFF. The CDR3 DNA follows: TGTGCTAGTGGTGCGCAGACTGGGATTGAGCAGTTCTTC.

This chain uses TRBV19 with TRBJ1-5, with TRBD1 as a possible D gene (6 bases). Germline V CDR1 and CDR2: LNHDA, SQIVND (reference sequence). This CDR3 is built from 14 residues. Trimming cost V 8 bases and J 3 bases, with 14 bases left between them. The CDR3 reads CASDGRGHNQPQHF. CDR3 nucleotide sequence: TGTGCCAGTGATGGGCGGGGGCACAATCAGCCCCAGCATTTT.

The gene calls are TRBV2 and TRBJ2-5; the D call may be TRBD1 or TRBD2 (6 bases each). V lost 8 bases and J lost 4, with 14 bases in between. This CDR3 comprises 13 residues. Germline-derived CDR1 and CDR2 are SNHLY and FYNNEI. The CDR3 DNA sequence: TGTGCCAGCGTCCTGGGGGGCGGAGAGACCCAGTACTTC. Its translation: CASVLGGGETQYF.

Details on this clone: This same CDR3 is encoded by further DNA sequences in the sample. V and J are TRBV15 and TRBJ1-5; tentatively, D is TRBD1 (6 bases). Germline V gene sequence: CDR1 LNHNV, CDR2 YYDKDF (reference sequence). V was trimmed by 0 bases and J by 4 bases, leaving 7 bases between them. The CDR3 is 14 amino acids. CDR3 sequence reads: CATSRETGNQPQHF. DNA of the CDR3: TGTGCCACCAGCAGAGAAACAGGGAATCAGCCCCAGCATTTT. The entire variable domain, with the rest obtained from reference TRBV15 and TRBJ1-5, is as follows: DAMVIQNPRYQVTQFGKPVTLSCSQTLNHNVMYWYQQKSSQAPKLLFHYYDKDFNNEADTPDNFQSRRPNTSFCFLDIRSPGLGDTAMYLCATSRETGNQPQHFGDGTRLSIL.

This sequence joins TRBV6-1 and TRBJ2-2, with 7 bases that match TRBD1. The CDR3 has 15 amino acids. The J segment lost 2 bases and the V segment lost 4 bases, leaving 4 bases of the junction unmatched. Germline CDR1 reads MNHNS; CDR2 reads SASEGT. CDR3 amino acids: CASSADRPNTGELFF. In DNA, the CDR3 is TGTGCCAGCAGTGCGGACAGGCCTAACACCGGGGAGCTGTTTTTT.

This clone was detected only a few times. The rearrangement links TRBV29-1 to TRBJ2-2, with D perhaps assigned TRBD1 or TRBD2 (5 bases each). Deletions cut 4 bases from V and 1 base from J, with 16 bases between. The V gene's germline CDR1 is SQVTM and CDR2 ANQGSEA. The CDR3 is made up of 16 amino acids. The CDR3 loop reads CSVGFPGPENTGELFF. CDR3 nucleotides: TGCAGCGTTGGTTTTCCGGGACCTGAGAACACCGGGGAGCTGTTTTTT.

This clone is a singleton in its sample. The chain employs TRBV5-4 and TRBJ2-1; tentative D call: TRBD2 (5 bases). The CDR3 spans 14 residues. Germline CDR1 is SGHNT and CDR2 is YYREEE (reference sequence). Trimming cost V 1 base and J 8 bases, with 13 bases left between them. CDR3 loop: CASSLQTGSYEQFF. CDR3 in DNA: TGTGCCAGCAGCTTGCAAACGGGGAGCTATGAGCAGTTCTTC.

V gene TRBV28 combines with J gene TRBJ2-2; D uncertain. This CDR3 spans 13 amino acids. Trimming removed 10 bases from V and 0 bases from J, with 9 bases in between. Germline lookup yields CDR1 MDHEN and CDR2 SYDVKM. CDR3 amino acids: CATSTPNTGELFF. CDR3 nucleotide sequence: TGTGCCACGTCGACCCCGAACACCGGGGAGCTGTTTTTT.

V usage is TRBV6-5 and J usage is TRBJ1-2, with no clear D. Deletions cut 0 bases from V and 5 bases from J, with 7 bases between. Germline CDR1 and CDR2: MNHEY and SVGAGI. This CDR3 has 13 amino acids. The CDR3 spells CASSYSRSYGYTF. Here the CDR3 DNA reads TGTGCCAGCAGTTACTCGCGTAGTTATGGCTACACCTTC.

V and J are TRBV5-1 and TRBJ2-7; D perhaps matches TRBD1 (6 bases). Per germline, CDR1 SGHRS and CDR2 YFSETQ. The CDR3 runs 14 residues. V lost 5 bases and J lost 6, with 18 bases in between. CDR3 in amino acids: CASSASSTGAEQYF. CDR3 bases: TGCGCCAGCAGTGCTTCTTCGACAGGTGCCGAGCAGTACTTC. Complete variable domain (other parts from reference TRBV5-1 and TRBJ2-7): KAGVTQTPRYLIKTRGQQVTLSCSPISGHRSVSWYQQTPGQGLQFLFEYFSETQRNKGNFPGRFSGRQFSNSRSEMNVSTLELGDSALYLCASSASSTGAEQYFGPGTRLTVT.

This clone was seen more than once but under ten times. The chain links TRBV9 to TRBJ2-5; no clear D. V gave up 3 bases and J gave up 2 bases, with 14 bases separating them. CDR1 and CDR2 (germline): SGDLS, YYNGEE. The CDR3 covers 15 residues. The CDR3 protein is CASSASPTAQETQYF. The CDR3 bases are TGTGCCAGCAGCGCCTCCCCGACCGCACAAGAGACCCAGTACTTC.

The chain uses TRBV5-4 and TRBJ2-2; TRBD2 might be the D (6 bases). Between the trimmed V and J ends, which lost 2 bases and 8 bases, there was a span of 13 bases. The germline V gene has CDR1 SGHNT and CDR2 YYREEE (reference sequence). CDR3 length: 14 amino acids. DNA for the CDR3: TGTGCCAGCAGCTTCGGGGGACTCGGTGGGGAGCTGTTTTTT. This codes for CASSFGGLGGELFF.

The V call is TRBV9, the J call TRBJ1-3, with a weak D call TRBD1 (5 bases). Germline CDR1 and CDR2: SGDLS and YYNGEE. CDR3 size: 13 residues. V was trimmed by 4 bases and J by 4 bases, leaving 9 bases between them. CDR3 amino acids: CASSLRTGNTIYF. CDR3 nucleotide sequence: TGTGCCAGCAGCCTCCGGACAGGAAACACCATATATTTT.

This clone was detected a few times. CDR3 sequence reads: CASSTNRANTEAFF. In nucleotides, the CDR3 is TGTGCCAGTAGTACAAACCGGGCGAACACTGAAGCTTTCTTT. The chain links TRBV19 to TRBJ1-1; D remains ambiguous. Germline lookup yields CDR1 LNHDA and CDR2 SQIVND (reference sequence). V gave up 4 bases and J gave up 1 base, with 10 bases separating them. CDR3 length: 14 amino acids.

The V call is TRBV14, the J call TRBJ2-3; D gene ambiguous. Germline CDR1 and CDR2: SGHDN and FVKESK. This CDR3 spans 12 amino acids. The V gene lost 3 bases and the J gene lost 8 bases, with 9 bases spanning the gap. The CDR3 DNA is TGTGCCAGCAGCCATAAGTCGGGTACGCAGTATTTT. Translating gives CASSHKSGTQYF.

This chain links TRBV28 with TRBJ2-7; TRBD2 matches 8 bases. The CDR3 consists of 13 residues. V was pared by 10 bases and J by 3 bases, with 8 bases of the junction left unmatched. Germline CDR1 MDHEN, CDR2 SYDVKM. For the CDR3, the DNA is TGTGCCACCACGGGGGGGGGAGGCTACGAGCAGTACTTC. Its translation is CATTGGGGYEQYF. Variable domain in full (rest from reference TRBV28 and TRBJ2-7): DVKVTQSSRYLVKRTGEKVFLECVQDMDHENMFWYRQDPGLGLRLIYFSYDVKMKEKGDIPEGYSVSREKKERFSLILESASTNQTSMYLCATTGGGGYEQYFGPGTRLTVT.

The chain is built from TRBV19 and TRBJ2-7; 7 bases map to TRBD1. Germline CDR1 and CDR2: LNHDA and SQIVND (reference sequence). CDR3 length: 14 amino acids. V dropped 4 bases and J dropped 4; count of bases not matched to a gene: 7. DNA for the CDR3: TGTGCCAGTAGTACCCCGGGACAGTATTACGAGCAGTACTTC. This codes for CASSTPGQYYEQYF.

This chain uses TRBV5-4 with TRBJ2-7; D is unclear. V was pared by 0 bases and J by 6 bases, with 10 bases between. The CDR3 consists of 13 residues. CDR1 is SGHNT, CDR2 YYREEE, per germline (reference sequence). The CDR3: CASSLVGQSEQYF. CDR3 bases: TGTGCCAGCAGCTTGGTAGGGCAGAGCGAGCAGTACTTC.

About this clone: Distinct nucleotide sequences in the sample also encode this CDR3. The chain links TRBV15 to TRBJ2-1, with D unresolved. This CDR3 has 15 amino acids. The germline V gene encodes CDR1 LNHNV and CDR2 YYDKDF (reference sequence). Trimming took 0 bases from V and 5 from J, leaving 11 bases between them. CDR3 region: CATSRDLGLDNEQFF. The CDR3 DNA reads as TGTGCCACCAGCAGAGATCTAGGGCTAGACAATGAGCAGTTCTTC.

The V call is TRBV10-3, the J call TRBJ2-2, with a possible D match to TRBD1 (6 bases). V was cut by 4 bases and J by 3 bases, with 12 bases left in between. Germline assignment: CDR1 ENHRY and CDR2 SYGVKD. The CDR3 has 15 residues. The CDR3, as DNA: TGTGCCATCAGTGGGCAGGGGAAGGACACCGGGGAGCTGTTTTTT. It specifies CAISGQGKDTGELFF.

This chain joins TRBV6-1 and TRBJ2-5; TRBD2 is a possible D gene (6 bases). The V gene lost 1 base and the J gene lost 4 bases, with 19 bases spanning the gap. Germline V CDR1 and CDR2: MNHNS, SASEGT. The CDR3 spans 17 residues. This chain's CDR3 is CASSEDGGVRVRETQYF. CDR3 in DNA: TGTGCCAGCAGTGAAGACGGCGGGGTAAGGGTAAGAGAGACCCAGTACTTC.

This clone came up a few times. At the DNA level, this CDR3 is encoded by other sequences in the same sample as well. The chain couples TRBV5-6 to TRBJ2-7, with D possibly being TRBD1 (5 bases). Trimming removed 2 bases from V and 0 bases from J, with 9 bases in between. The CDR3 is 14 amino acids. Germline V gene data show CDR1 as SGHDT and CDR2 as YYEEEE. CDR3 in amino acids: CASSFRGASYEQYF. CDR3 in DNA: TGTGCCAGCAGCTTCCGTGGGGCCTCCTACGAGCAGTACTTC.

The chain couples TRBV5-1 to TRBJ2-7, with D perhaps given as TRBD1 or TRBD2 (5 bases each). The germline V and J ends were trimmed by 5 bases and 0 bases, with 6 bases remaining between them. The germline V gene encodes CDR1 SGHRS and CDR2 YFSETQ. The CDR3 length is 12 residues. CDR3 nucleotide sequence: TGCGCCAGCAGGGGGGACTCCTACGAGCAGTACTTC. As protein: CASRGDSYEQYF.